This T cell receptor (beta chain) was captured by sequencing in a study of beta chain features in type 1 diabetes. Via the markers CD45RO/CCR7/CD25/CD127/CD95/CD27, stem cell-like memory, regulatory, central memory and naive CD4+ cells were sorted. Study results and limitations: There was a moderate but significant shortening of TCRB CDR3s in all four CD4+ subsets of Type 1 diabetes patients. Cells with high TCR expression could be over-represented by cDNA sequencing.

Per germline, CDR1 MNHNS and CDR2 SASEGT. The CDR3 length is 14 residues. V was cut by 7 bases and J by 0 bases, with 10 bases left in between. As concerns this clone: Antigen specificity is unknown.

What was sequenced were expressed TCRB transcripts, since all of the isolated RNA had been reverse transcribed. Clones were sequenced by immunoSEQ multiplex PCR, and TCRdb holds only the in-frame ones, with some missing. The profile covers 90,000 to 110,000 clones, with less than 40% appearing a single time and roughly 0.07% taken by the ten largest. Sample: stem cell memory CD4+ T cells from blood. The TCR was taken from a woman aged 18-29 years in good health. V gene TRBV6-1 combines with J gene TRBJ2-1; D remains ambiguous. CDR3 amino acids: CASMVAHSYNEQFF. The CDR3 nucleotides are TGTGCCAGCATGGTCGCACACTCCTACAATGAGCAGTTCTTC.